This T cell receptor (beta chain) was sequenced in a study of blood T cell repertoires in COVID-19. About the research overall: Acute and convalescent COVID-19 specimens originated in the United States, Italy and Spain. PBMCs, B-cell-depleted T cells, or T cells provided the cDNA or gDNA that made up the material.

Trimming took 0 bases from V and 8 from J; bases not matched to a gene: 19. The germline V gene has CDR1 SGHDT and CDR2 YYEEEE. The CDR3 spans 19 residues. Per the original data handling: Estimated nucleated cell counts came from reference gene primer amplification. Measured with immunoSEQ multiplex PCR; TCRdb has only the in-frame clones, and not every one. V, J and clone size derive from that table, while D and trimming were established from the DNA sequence. The sample lists some 380,000 clones, about four fifths occurring once. The gene calls are TRBV5-6 and TRBJ2-1, with TRBD2 matching 8 bases. The origin of this receptor is a human donor with acute or convalescent COVID-19. The donor label of this sample is uncertain. The sample comprised peripheral blood. This CDR3 reads CASSLEPLAGGRWDDEQFF. The CDR3 DNA is TGTGCCAGCAGCTTGGAACCCCTGGCGGGGGGCCGGTGGGATGATGAGCAGTTCTTC. The variable domain in full, with the rest retrieved from reference TRBV5-6 and TRBJ2-1, is DAGVTQSPTHLIKTRGQQVTLRCSPKSGHDTVSWYQQALGQGPQFIFQYYEEEERQRGNFPDRFSGHQFPNYSSELNVNALLLGDSALYLCASSLEPLAGGRWDDEQFFGPGTRLTVL.